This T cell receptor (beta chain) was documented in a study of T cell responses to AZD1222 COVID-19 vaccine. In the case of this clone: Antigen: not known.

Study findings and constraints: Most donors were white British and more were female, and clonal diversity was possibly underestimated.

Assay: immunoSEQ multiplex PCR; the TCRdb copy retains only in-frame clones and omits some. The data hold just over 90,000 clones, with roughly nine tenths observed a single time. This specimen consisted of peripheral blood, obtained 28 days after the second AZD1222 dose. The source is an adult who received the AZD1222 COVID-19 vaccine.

The CDR3 is CATSRGGAEVLQPQHF. CDR3 sequence (DNA): TGTGCCACCAGCAGAGGCGGGGCAGAAGTGCTTCAGCCCCAGCATTTT. V gene TRBV15 combines with J gene TRBJ1-5; perhaps TRBD1 as D (5 bases). Trimming took off 1 base at V and 6 bases at J, with 16 bases between the two ends. The CDR3 is made up of 16 amino acids. Germline V CDR1 and CDR2: LNHNV, YYDKDF (reference sequence). Supplemented by reference TRBV15 and TRBJ1-5, the full variable domain reads DAMVIQNPRYQVTQFGKPVTLSCSQTLNHNVMYWYQQKSSQAPKLLFHYYDKDFNNEADTPDNFQSRRPNTSFCFLDIRSPGLGDTAMYLCATSRGGAEVLQPQHFGDGTRLSIL.